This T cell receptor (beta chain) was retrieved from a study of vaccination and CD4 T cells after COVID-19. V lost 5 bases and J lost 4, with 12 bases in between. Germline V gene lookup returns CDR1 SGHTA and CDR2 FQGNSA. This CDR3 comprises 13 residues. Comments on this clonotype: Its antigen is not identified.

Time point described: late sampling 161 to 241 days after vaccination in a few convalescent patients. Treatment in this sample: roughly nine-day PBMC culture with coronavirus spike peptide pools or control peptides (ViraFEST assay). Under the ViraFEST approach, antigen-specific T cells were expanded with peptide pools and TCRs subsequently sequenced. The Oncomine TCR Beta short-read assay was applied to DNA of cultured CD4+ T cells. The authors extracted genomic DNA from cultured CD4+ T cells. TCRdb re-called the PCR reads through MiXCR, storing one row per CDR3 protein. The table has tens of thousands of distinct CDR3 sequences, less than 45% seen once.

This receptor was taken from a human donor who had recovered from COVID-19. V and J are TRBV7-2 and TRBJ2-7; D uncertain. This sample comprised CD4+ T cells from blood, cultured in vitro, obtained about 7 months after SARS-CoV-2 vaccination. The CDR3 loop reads CASSLPRLYEQYF. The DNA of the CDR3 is TGTGCCAGCAGCCTTCCAAGGCTGTACGAGCAGTACTTC.